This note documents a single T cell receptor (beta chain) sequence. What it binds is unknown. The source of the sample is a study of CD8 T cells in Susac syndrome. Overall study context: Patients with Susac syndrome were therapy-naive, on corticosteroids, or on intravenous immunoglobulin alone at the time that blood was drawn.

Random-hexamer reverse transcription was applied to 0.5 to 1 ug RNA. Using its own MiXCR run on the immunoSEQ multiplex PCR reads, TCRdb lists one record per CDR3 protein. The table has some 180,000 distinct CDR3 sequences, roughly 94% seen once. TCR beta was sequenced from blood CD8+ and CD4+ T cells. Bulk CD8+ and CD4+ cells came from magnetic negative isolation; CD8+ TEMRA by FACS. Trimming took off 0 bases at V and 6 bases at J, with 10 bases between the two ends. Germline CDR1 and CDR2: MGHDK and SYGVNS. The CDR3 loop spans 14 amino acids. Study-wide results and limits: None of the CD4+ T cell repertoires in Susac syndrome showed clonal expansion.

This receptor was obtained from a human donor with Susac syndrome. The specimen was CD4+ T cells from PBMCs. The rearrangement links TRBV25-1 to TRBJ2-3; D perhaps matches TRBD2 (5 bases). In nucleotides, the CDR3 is TGTGCCAGCAGTGAATATTTGGGCGGGGATACGCAGTATTTT. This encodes CASSEYLGGDTQYF.